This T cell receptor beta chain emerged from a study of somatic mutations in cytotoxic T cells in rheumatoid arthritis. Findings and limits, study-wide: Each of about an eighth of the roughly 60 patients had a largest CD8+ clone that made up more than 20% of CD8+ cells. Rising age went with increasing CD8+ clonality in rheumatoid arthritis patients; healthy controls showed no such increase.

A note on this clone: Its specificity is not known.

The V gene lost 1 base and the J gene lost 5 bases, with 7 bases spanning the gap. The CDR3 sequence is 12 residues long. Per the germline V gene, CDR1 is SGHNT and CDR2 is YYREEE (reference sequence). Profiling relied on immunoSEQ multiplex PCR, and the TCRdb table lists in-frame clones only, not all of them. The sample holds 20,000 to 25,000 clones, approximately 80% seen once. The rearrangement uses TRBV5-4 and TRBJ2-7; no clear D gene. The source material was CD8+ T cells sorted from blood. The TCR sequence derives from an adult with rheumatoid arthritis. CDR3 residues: CASSLLTNEQYF. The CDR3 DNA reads TGTGCCAGCAGCTTGTTAACGAACGAGCAGTACTTC.